This TCR beta chain was observed in a study of vaccination and CD4 T cells after COVID-19. Across the study: Stimulation used overlapping spike peptides from SARS-CoV-2, HCoV-NL63, HCoV-OC43 and HCoV-229E. Control wells got either CEFX epitopes, HIV-1 Nef peptides, or no peptide at all.

The CDR3 has 14 amino acids. V lost 5 bases, J lost 1 base, and 11 bases lay in between. Per germline, CDR1 SEHNR and CDR2 FQNEAQ (reference sequence). Indicated treatment: roughly ten-day PBMC culture with coronavirus spike peptide pools or control peptides (ViraFEST assay). During the years 2011-2018, before the COVID-19 pandemic, the unexposed donor's CD4+ T cells were collected. CD4+ T cells that had been cultured provided DNA sequenced with the Oncomine TCR Beta short-read assay. One entry per CDR3 protein results from TCRdb running MiXCR on the PCR reads. The data show about 4,900 distinct CDR3 sequences, roughly 28% seen once. Notes on this clonotype: Antigen: not known.

The clonotype comes from a human donor in good health. The specimen sequenced was CD4+ T cells from blood, cultured in vitro. The chain employs TRBV7-9 and TRBJ2-5, with unresolved D. In DNA form, the CDR3 reads TGTGCCAGCAGCCCTGACGGCATCCAAGAGACCCAGTACTTC. This codes for CASSPDGIQETQYF.